The 32 T cell receptor beta chains in this list originate from one sample, sequenced in a study of T cell changes during pregnancy in multiple sclerosis. Repertoires were generated with immunoSEQ multiplex PCR, while TCRdb's copy carries only in-frame clones and drops some. The profile shows approximately 100,000 clones, 92% of them singletons. The specimen was peripheral blood, collected after pregnancy. These receptors originate from a female donor with multiple sclerosis, enrolled in a pregnancy study.

The chain carries TRBV9 and TRBJ1-1; D perhaps matches TRBD1 (6 bases). Germline V gene lookup returns CDR1 SGDLS and CDR2 YYNGEE. The CDR3 has 15 residues. Trimming shortened V by 1 base and J by 5 bases, and 15 bases separated the two germline ends. CDR3 amino acids: CASSVNMGAGTEAFF. CDR3 nucleotides: TGTGCCAGCAGCGTAAACATGGGGGCAGGAACTGAAGCTTTCTTT.

The chain combines TRBV6-5 with TRBJ2-7, with TRBD2 matching 9 bases. With 5 bases clipped from V and 9 bases from J, the junction kept 8 bases outside the gene matches. The CDR3 is 13 residues long. Germline V gene sequence: CDR1 MNHEY, CDR2 SVGAGI. Written as DNA, the CDR3 is TGTGCCAGCAGTCAGGGGTTTAGCGGGGGGCAGTACTTC. Its translation is CASSQGFSGGQYF.

The rearrangement uses TRBV9 and TRBJ2-1; 8 bases map to TRBD2. In germline, CDR1 is SGDLS, CDR2 YYNGEE. There are 15 residues in the CDR3. V shed 1 base and J 5 bases; nucleotides not matched to a gene: 5. CDR3 sequence reads: CASSVLSLADNEQFF. DNA of the CDR3: TGTGCCAGCAGCGTATTATCACTAGCGGACAATGAGCAGTTCTTC.

This chain links TRBV7-8 with TRBJ1-6; tentative D call: TRBD1 (5 bases). V was cut by 3 bases and J by 6 bases, with 9 bases left in between. CDR1 is SGHVS, CDR2 FQNEAQ, per germline. CDR3 size: 14 residues. The CDR3 coding sequence is TGTGCCAGCAGCTTGGGACTCGGTAATTCACCCCTCCACTTT. Its protein is CASSLGLGNSPLHF. Complete variable domain (other parts from reference TRBV7-8 and TRBJ1-6): GAGVSQSPRYKVAKRGQDVALRCDPISGHVSLFWYQQALGQGPEFLTYFQNEAQLDKSGLPSDRFFAERPEGSVSTLKIQRTQQEDSAVYLCASSLGLGNSPLHFGNGTRLTVT.

This sequence joins TRBV7-3 and TRBJ1-6; unclear D gene. Trimming pared 5 bases from V and 9 bases from J, leaving 8 bases between. CDR1 SGHTA and CDR2 FQGTGA come from the germline V gene. The CDR3 covers 12 residues. The CDR3 bases are TGTGCCAGCAGCGACATAGGTTCACCCCTCCACTTT. Amino acid sequence: CASSDIGSPLHF.

V is TRBV5-4 and J is TRBJ2-1, with D tentatively TRBD2 (7 bases). The CDR3 runs 15 residues. V was cut by 2 bases and J by 8 bases, with 17 bases left in between. Germline loops: CDR1 SGHNT, CDR2 YYREEE (reference sequence). CDR3 sequence reads: CASSLLPGGRDEQFF. Written as DNA, the CDR3 is TGTGCCAGCAGCTTACTTCCGGGGGGCCGAGATGAGCAGTTCTTC.

The rearrangement joins TRBV11-2 to TRBJ1-2; maybe TRBD1 (6 bases). The CDR3 runs 14 residues. Trimming pared 3 bases from V and 4 bases from J, leaving 12 bases between. Germline V CDR1 and CDR2: SGHAT, FQNNGV. The CDR3 nucleotides read TGTGCCAGCAGCTTGGGTCAACAGGGCTATGGCTACACCTTC. This codes for CASSLGQQGYGYTF.

The chain employs TRBV11-2 and TRBJ1-1; D unresolved. V shed 1 base and J shed 12 bases, with 15 bases lying between them. Germline V gene lookup returns CDR1 SGHAT and CDR2 FQNNGV. The CDR3 consists of 13 residues. In DNA, the CDR3 is TGTGCCAGCAGCTTAGCCCAGGTCCCCCGCCCTTTCTTT. Translating it yields CASSLAQVPRPFF.

There are a few counts of this clone. V and J are TRBV6-1 and TRBJ2-7; 9 nucleotides align to TRBD1. With 8 bases clipped from V and 7 bases from J, the junction kept 9 bases outside the gene matches. Germline CDR1 is MNHNS and CDR2 is SASEGT. This CDR3 comprises 13 residues. The CDR3 protein is CASARDRASEQYF. The CDR3 coding sequence is TGTGCCAGCGCCCGGGACAGGGCCTCGGAGCAGTACTTC.

This clone came up once. The chain joins TRBV27 to TRBJ1-2, with TRBD1 identical over 9 bases. The V segment lost 1 base and the J segment 8 bases; nucleotides outside the gene matches: 8. The CDR3 has 15 residues. Germline V lookup: CDR1 MNHEY, CDR2 SMNVEV (reference sequence). As DNA, the CDR3 is TGTGCCAGCAGTTTATTGGCTGGGACAGGGTCAGGCTACACCTTC. Translated: CASSLLAGTGSGYTF.

The chain couples TRBV7-6 to TRBJ2-2; 12 positions agree with TRBD2. The CDR3 is 17 amino acids. Trimming cost V 1 base and J 1 base; bases outside gene matches: 1. The germline V gene has CDR1 SGHVS and CDR2 FNYEAQ. The CDR3 DNA sequence: TGTGCCAGCAGCTTAGGACTAGCGGGAGAGAACACCGGGGAGCTGTTTTTT. This translates into CASSLGLAGENTGELFF.

The chain links TRBV5-1 to TRBJ2-5; TRBD2 matches at 8 bases. CDR1 and CDR2 from the germline V gene are SGHRS and YFSETQ. The V and J ends lost 2 bases and 4 bases, in that order; junction bases with no gene match: 4. This CDR3 is built from 14 residues. In nucleotides, the CDR3 is TGCGCCAGCAGCTTCGGGGGGGAACGAGAGACCCAGTACTTC. Amino acids: CASSFGGERETQYF. Based on the CDR3 plus reference TRBV5-1 and TRBJ2-5, the full variable domain is KAGVTQTPRYLIKTRGQQVTLSCSPISGHRSVSWYQQTPGQGLQFLFEYFSETQRNKGNFPGRFSGRQFSNSRSEMNVSTLELGDSALYLCASSFGGERETQYFGPGTRLLVL.

The chain recombines TRBV5-1 with TRBJ1-5; D unresolved. The CDR3 is 15 amino acids. Germline CDR1 and CDR2: SGHRS and YFSETQ. Trimming removed 0 bases at V and 0 bases at J, with 7 bases between. CDR3 sequence: CASSLDSISNQPQHF. The CDR3 DNA reads TGCGCCAGCAGCTTGGACAGCATTAGCAATCAGCCCCAGCATTTT. Variable domain in full (rest from reference TRBV5-1 and TRBJ1-5): KAGVTQTPRYLIKTRGQQVTLSCSPISGHRSVSWYQQTPGQGLQFLFEYFSETQRNKGNFPGRFSGRQFSNSRSEMNVSTLELGDSALYLCASSLDSISNQPQHFGDGTRLSIL.

The chain recombines TRBV21-1 with TRBJ2-4; TRBD2 is taken as the D call from the table, unchecked against the DNA. TRBV21-1 is annotated as a pseudogene. The CDR3 is made up of 18 amino acids. CDR3: CASSKDATEVNCGNIQYF. CDR3 in DNA: TGTGCCAGCAGCAAAGATGCTACGGAGGTTAACTGTGGAAACATTCAGTACTTC.

This clone has a single count. The J gene is TRBJ1-1, the V gene TRBV9; D gene unclear. Deletions cut 2 bases from V and 0 bases from J, with 8 bases between. The CDR3 runs 14 residues. Per germline, CDR1 SGDLS and CDR2 YYNGEE. CDR3 amino acids: CASSVQIMNTEAFF. Written as DNA, the CDR3 is TGTGCCAGCAGCGTCCAGATCATGAACACTGAAGCTTTCTTT.

This chain connects TRBV21-1 to TRBJ2-7; the table's TRBD2 call for D was not verified on the DNA. TRBV21-1 is a pseudogene locus. The CDR3 totals 15 residues. The CDR3 is CASSGGGTGSYEQYF. The CDR3 nucleotides are TGTGCCAGCAGCGGGGGGGGAACAGGGTCCTACGAGCAGTACTTC.

The chain joins TRBV10-3 to TRBJ1-1; D unclear. Trimming took 0 bases from V and 10 from J, leaving 15 bases between them. This CDR3 has 14 amino acids. Germline V gene sequence: CDR1 ENHRY, CDR2 SYGVKD. The CDR3 DNA reads as TGTGCCATCAGTGAGTCTCGGGTCCCCGTTCTAGCTTTCTTT. Protein sequence: CAISESRVPVLAFF.

This chain links TRBV2 with TRBJ1-2; D is unresolved. V was clipped by 7 bases and J by 4 bases, with 13 bases between them. The CDR3 length is 13 residues. CDR1 SNHLY and CDR2 FYNNEI come from the germline V gene. Here the CDR3 DNA reads TGTGCCAGCATTCTCCCTGAGGGCTATGGCTACACCTTC. Protein product: CASILPEGYGYTF.

The chain uses TRBV9 and TRBJ2-7, with D perhaps matching TRBD1 (6 bases). V was shortened by 1 base and J by 7 bases, with 12 bases between the two germline ends. Germline CDR1 reads SGDLS; CDR2 reads YYNGEE. CDR3 length: 13 amino acids. The CDR3 region has the DNA TGTGCCAGCAGCGTACAAGGGGGTGGGGAGCAGTACTTC. The encoded protein is CASSVQGGGEQYF. The whole variable domain, remainder taken from reference TRBV9 and TRBJ2-7, is DSGVTQTPKHLITATGQRVTLRCSPRSGDLSVYWYQQSLDQGLQFLIQYYNGEERAKGNILERFSAQQFPDLHSELNLSSLELGDSALYFCASSVQGGGEQYFGPGTRLTVT.

The chain recombines TRBV6-5 with TRBJ1-2; D may be TRBD1 (6 bases). The CDR3 covers 14 residues. The V gene's germline CDR1 is MNHEY and CDR2 SVGAGI. V was shortened by 0 bases and J by 3 bases, with 8 bases between the two germline ends. The CDR3 here is CASSYSQGYYGYTF. The DNA for the CDR3 is TGTGCCAGCAGTTACTCACAGGGTTACTATGGCTACACCTTC.

This chain links TRBV7-3 with TRBJ2-1, with TRBD2 matching 10 bases. From germline, CDR1 is SGHTA and CDR2 FQGTGA. The length of the CDR3 is 16 residues. Trimming at V came to 5 bases and at J to 8 bases, leaving 12 bases not matched to a gene. The CDR3 bases are TGTGCCAGCAGCCTCGCCCTACTAGCGGGATCCGATGAGCAGTTCTTC. This encodes CASSLALLAGSDEQFF.

This chain uses TRBV27 with TRBJ2-1, with TRBD2 matching over 11 bases. Germline values: CDR1 MNHEY, CDR2 SMNVEV (reference sequence). The CDR3 loop spans 16 amino acids. After removal of 7 bases from V and 8 bases from J, the junction contained 13 bases not matched to a gene. The CDR3 bases are TGTGCCAGCACCGAGAATAGCGGGAGGGCCGCCCATGAGCAGTTCTTC. Its protein product is CASTENSGRAAHEQFF.

This sequence joins TRBV5-1 and TRBJ1-1; D perhaps matches TRBD1 (5 bases). Germline V CDR1 and CDR2: SGHRS, YFSETQ. This CDR3 is 13 amino acids long. Trimming stripped 2 bases from V and 4 bases from J, with 9 bases between. The CDR3 DNA reads TGCGCCAGCAGCTTTCTGGGGGGCACTGAAGCTTTCTTT. The encoded protein is CASSFLGGTEAFF.

The chain combines TRBV11-2 with TRBJ2-5; 14 bases fit TRBD2. Germline trimming cut 5 bases from V and 4 bases from J; bases unmatched to any gene: 6. CDR1 and CDR2 (germline): SGHAT, FQNNGV. The CDR3 covers 16 residues. This CDR3 is CASSLGLAGVAETQYF. In nucleotides, the CDR3 is TGTGCCAGCAGCCTGGGACTAGCGGGAGTGGCAGAGACCCAGTACTTC.

J is TRBJ1-3 and V is TRBV28; D is unresolved. This CDR3 spans 14 amino acids. V dropped 7 bases and J dropped 0 bases, with 10 bases sitting between them. Germline CDR1 is MDHEN and CDR2 is SYDVKM. CDR3 DNA: TGTGCCAGCACCCCCCGGGGCTCTGGAAACACCATATATTTT. Protein product: CASTPRGSGNTIYF.

This chain joins TRBV9 and TRBJ2-3; 16 bases map to TRBD2. This CDR3 has 16 residues. After removal of 3 bases from V and 7 bases from J, the junction contained 5 bases not matched to a gene. Per germline, CDR1 SGDLS and CDR2 YYNGEE. CDR3 sequence (DNA): TGTGCCAGCAGCGGGGGGACTAGCGGGGGGGCCAATACGCAGTATTTT. It translates to CASSGGTSGGANTQYF.

V and J are TRBV18 and TRBJ2-2; 12 bases fit TRBD2. Germline CDR1 KGHSH, CDR2 LQKENI. The CDR3 is 18 residues long. With V trimmed by 2 bases and J by 0 bases, 4 bases remained unmatched. In DNA, the CDR3 is TGTGCCAGCTCACCAGCCCTAGCGGGAGGGCCGAACACCGGGGAGCTGTTTTTT. It yields the protein CASSPALAGGPNTGELFF.

CDR3: CASSESRRTYEQYF. CDR3 nucleotides: TGTGCCAGCAGTGAAAGTCGCAGAACCTACGAGCAGTACTTC. This rearrangement joins TRBV6-1 to TRBJ2-7; D is undetermined. The germline gives CDR1 MNHNS, CDR2 SASEGT. V was pared by 2 bases and J by 2 bases, with 10 bases between. The CDR3 extends over 14 amino acids.

The chain joins TRBV27 to TRBJ2-2, with a tentative D call TRBD1 (5 bases). Germline CDR1 MNHEY, CDR2 SMNVEV (reference sequence). The CDR3 has 14 amino acids. Between the trimmed V and J ends, which lost 4 bases and 3 bases, there was a span of 9 bases. For the CDR3, the DNA is TGTGCCAGCAGTTGGAGCAGGGACACCGGGGAGCTGTTTTTT. Translation gives CASSWSRDTGELFF.

The chain joins TRBV27 to TRBJ2-3, with 12 bases lining up with TRBD1. This CDR3 is 18 amino acids long. Trimming removed 2 bases from V and 4 bases from J; junction bases left unmatched: 10. Germline V gene data show CDR1 as MNHEY and CDR2 as SMNVEV (reference sequence). The CDR3 bases are TGTGCCAGCAGTTTACGCCACGGGACAGGGGGCGGTTCAGATACGCAGTATTTT. It codes for CASSLRHGTGGGSDTQYF.

The V and J genes are TRBV28 and TRBJ2-7, with 7 bases lining up with TRBD2. There are 16 residues in the CDR3. V shed 6 bases and J 5 bases; nucleotides not matched to a gene: 16. In germline, CDR1 is MDHEN, CDR2 SYDVKM. The CDR3 region has the DNA TGTGCCAGCAGACAATCCGGGGCTAGCGGTAAAAACGAGCAGTACTTC. Its translation: CASRQSGASGKNEQYF.

V usage is TRBV10-1 and J usage is TRBJ2-1, with 10 bases lining up with TRBD2. V trimming: 6 bases; J trimming: 4 bases; junction bases outside the gene matches: 6. Germline-derived CDR1 and CDR2 are WNHNN and SYGVQD (reference sequence). This CDR3 is 15 amino acids long. CDR3 sequence reads: CASSKTSGTYNEQFF. The CDR3 DNA reads TGCGCCAGCAGCAAAACTAGCGGGACTTACAATGAGCAGTTCTTC.